The 22 T cell receptor beta chains below were found in one sample sequenced in a study of blood T cell repertoires in COVID-19 (TCRdb year 2020). The library was built by means of the immunoSEQ multiplex PCR assay. The table was pulled from immuneACCESS by TCRdb, which kept in-frame rearrangements only. Such tables lose some clones; where checked, under half of the loss comes from unresolved V genes, and the rest has no known cause. The sample table records 60,000 to 65,000 clones; roughly 74% of these occur just once. The top ten clones comprise 28% of the sample. The specimen was peripheral blood. The receptors were gathered from a woman at least 80 years old with acute or convalescent COVID-19.

The rearrangement joins TRBV11-2 to TRBJ2-7; 7 bases align to TRBD2. This CDR3 contains 12 residues. Germline CDR1 and CDR2: SGHAT and FQNNGV. The junction had 1 base not matched to a gene; V was cut back by 6 bases and J by 2 bases. CDR3 amino acids: CASRGGTYEQYF. The CDR3 region has the DNA TGTGCCAGCAGGGGGGGGACCTACGAGCAGTACTTC.

The table lists this clone with a count of one. The rearrangement links TRBV11-3 to TRBJ2-7, with D perhaps TRBD1 (5 bases). V dropped 3 bases and J dropped 6 bases, with 9 bases sitting between them. CDR3 size: 12 residues. Germline lookup yields CDR1 SGHNT and CDR2 YENEEA. The CDR3 bases are TGTGCCAGCAGCTTCGCAGGGTTCGAGCAGTACTTC. Translating it yields CASSFAGFEQYF.

The chain carries TRBV15 and TRBJ2-3; 14 bases match TRBD2. Germline values: CDR1 LNHNV, CDR2 YYDKDF (reference sequence). The CDR3 consists of 16 residues. The junction had 5 bases not matched to a gene; V was cut back by 3 bases and J by 6 bases. In DNA form, the CDR3 reads TGTGCCACCAGCAGTGGGACTAGCGGGGGCGTGGATACGCAGTATTTT. Translation gives CATSSGTSGGVDTQYF.

This clone was seen at least ten times. The genes are TRBV3-1 (or the pseudogene TRBV3-2) and TRBJ1-2; 10 nucleotides align to TRBD1. The length of the CDR3 is 16 residues. Trimming removed 1 base from V and 4 bases from J; junction bases left unmatched: 6. CDR1 LGHDT and CDR2 YNNKEL come from the germline V gene (reference sequence). The CDR3 sequence: CASSQGGTGEFYGYTF. CDR3 in DNA: TGTGCCAGCAGCCAAGGCGGGACAGGGGAGTTCTATGGCTACACCTTC.

The chain's CDR3 is CASSPRTSTDTQYF. As DNA, the CDR3 is TGTGCCAGCAGCCCCCGAACTAGCACAGATACGCAGTATTTT. This rearrangement joins TRBV6-5 to TRBJ2-3; D is ambiguous. Germline CDR1 and CDR2: MNHEY and SVGAGI. CDR3 length: 14 amino acids. V lost 6 bases to trimming and J lost 0 bases, with 10 bases between them.

This clone has just a few counts. The V and J genes are TRBV18 and TRBJ2-1; 8 nucleotides match TRBD2. CDR1 is KGHSH and CDR2 is LQKENI in the germline V gene. The CDR3 length is 17 residues. J gave up 4 bases and V 3 bases, and 11 bases lay outside the gene matches. Written as DNA, the CDR3 is TGTGCCAGCTCACCTACCGGGACTAGGAGGGGGTACAATGAGCAGTTCTTC. Translated: CASSPTGTRRGYNEQFF.

The chain employs TRBV28 and TRBJ1-6; TRBD1 agrees at 9 bases. CDR1 is MDHEN, CDR2 SYDVKM, per germline. V trimming: 3 bases; J trimming: 6 bases; junction bases outside the gene matches: 24. The CDR3 totals 22 residues. CDR3 sequence reads: CASSFFPFGTGMRGQSNSPLHF. The CDR3 nucleotides are TGTGCCAGCAGTTTCTTTCCTTTCGGGACAGGGATGAGGGGCCAGAGTAATTCACCCCTCCACTTT. Using reference TRBV28 and TRBJ1-6 for the parts outside the CDR3, the full variable domain is DVKVTQSSRYLVKRTGEKVFLECVQDMDHENMFWYRQDPGLGLRLIYFSYDVKMKEKGDIPEGYSVSREKKERFSLILESASTNQTSMYLCASSFFPFGTGMRGQSNSPLHFGNGTRLTVT.

The chain carries TRBV4-1 and TRBJ2-2; D ambiguous. V lost 4 bases to trimming and J lost 7 bases, with 4 bases between them. Germline-derived CDR1 and CDR2 are MGHRA and YSYEKL. This CDR3 has 11 amino acids. Here the CDR3 DNA reads TGCGCCAGCAGCCTCCACGGGGAGCTGTTTTTT. Translating it yields CASSLHGELFF.

In its sample, this clone was seen a few times. The rearrangement uses TRBV9 and TRBJ2-7, with 7 bases matching TRBD1. Trimming took 0 bases from V and 3 from J; bases not matched to a gene: 3. The CDR3 spans 14 residues. Germline V gives CDR1 SGDLS, CDR2 YYNGEE. The CDR3 coding sequence is TGTGCCAGCAGCGTAGAAGGGGGCAGCTACGAGCAGTACTTC. It specifies CASSVEGGSYEQYF.

V usage is TRBV2 and J usage is TRBJ1-3, with 7 nucleotides matching TRBD1. J was trimmed by 3 bases and V by 6 bases; bases with no gene match: 5. The CDR3 has 14 amino acids. Germline CDR1 is SNHLY and CDR2 is FYNNEI. DNA for the CDR3: TGTGCCAGCAGCGTAGGACAGGTTGGAAACACCATATATTTT. It yields the protein CASSVGQVGNTIYF.

V gene TRBV19 combines with J gene TRBJ2-1; 7 nucleotides align to TRBD2. From germline, CDR1 is LNHDA and CDR2 SQIVND (reference sequence). J was trimmed by 9 bases and V by 3 bases; bases with no gene match: 5. The CDR3 loop spans 13 amino acids. The CDR3 region is CASSMARGVEQFF. The CDR3, as DNA: TGTGCCAGTAGTATGGCCCGGGGGGTTGAGCAGTTCTTC.

This rearrangement joins TRBV24-1 to TRBJ2-2, with D possibly matching TRBD2 (5 bases). Germline V CDR1 and CDR2: KGHDR, SFDVKD. The germline V and J ends were trimmed by 5 bases and 0 bases, with 9 bases remaining between them. The CDR3 covers 15 residues. CDR3 in amino acids: CATSGLAANTGELFF. CDR3 in DNA: TGTGCCACCAGTGGTCTAGCTGCGAACACCGGGGAGCTGTTTTTT.

The chain is built from TRBV2 and TRBJ2-7; TRBD1 matches at 9 bases. The J segment lost 6 bases and the V segment lost 6 bases, leaving 3 bases of the junction unmatched. The CDR3 has 12 amino acids. The germline gives CDR1 SNHLY, CDR2 FYNNEI. The CDR3 coding sequence is TGTGCCAGCAGGGGGGACAGGGTCGAGCAGTACTTC. Protein sequence: CASRGDRVEQYF.

V usage is TRBV30 and J usage is TRBJ2-5; the D gene is possibly TRBD2 (6 bases). CDR3 size: 14 residues. V was clipped by 5 bases and J by 5 bases, with 18 bases between them. CDR1 and CDR2 from the germline V gene are GTSNPN and SVGIG (reference sequence). Here the CDR3 reads CAWDTMGGEETQYF. CDR3 bases: TGTGCCTGGGACACTATGGGGGGAGAGGAGACCCAGTACTTC.

There are a few counts of this clone. The rearrangement uses TRBV19 and TRBJ2-1; D is perhaps TRBD2 (5 bases). The CDR3 runs 15 residues. The V and J ends lost 1 base and 6 bases respectively, with 13 bases between them. Germline V lookup: CDR1 LNHDA, CDR2 SQIVND (reference sequence). For the CDR3, the DNA is TGTGCCAGTAGTATAGGGAGGATGACGGCCAATGAGCAGTTCTTC. Translating it yields CASSIGRMTANEQFF.

The chain links TRBV7-2 to TRBJ2-1, with D unclear. The V gene lost 7 bases and the J gene lost 6 bases, with 19 bases spanning the gap. The CDR3 spans 15 residues. Germline V gene lookup returns CDR1 SGHTA and CDR2 FQGNSA. The CDR3 sequence: CASILGSAYINEQFF. DNA for the CDR3: TGTGCCAGCATCCTAGGTTCGGCTTACATCAATGAGCAGTTCTTC. Together with reference TRBV7-2 and TRBJ2-1, the CDR3 gives the full variable domain: GAGVSQSPSNKVTEKGKDVELRCDPISGHTALYWYRQSLGQGLEFLIYFQGNSAPDKSGLPSDRFSAERTGGSVSTLTIQRTQQEDSAVYLCASILGSAYINEQFFGPGTRLTVL.

The V gene is TRBV30, the J gene TRBJ1-3, with TRBD1 matching over 9 bases. CDR3 length: 13 amino acids. Unmatched junction bases numbered 5, after V lost 5 bases and J lost 6 bases. From germline, CDR1 is GTSNPN and CDR2 SVGIG (reference sequence). The CDR3 nucleotides are TGTGCCTGGGCCGGGACAGGGAAAAACACCATATATTTT. Its protein is CAWAGTGKNTIYF.

The genes are TRBV6-2 or TRBV6-3 and TRBJ2-1, with D perhaps matching TRBD2 (6 bases). V shed 0 bases and J shed 4 bases, with 10 bases lying between them. The CDR3 is made up of 15 amino acids. Germline V lookup: CDR1 MNHEY, CDR2 SVGEGT. This chain's CDR3 is CASSYSPSVYNEQFF. CDR3 DNA sequence: TGTGCCAGCAGTTACTCGCCTAGCGTATACAATGAGCAGTTCTTC.

This clone was recorded once. This chain connects TRBV4-2 to TRBJ2-2; perhaps TRBD2 as D (5 bases). Trimming pared 0 bases from V and 11 bases from J, leaving 13 bases between. CDR1 and CDR2 from the germline V gene are LGHNA and YNFKEQ. This CDR3 is 14 amino acids long. CDR3 amino acids: CASSQERARGELFF. The CDR3 bases are TGTGCCAGCAGCCAAGAACGTGCTCGGGGAGAGCTGTTTTTT.

This chain links TRBV9 with TRBJ1-2; no reliable D call. V was trimmed by 3 bases and J by 8 bases, leaving 17 bases between them. In germline, CDR1 is SGDLS, CDR2 YYNGEE. The CDR3 consists of 14 residues. The CDR3 protein is CASSAAPRAGGYTF. In DNA form, the CDR3 reads TGTGCCAGCAGCGCCGCCCCAAGGGCGGGGGGCTACACCTTC.

The rearrangement uses TRBV28 and TRBJ1-4; a possible D gene is TRBD1 (5 bases). CDR1 MDHEN and CDR2 SYDVKM come from the germline V gene. CDR3 length: 12 residues. V was trimmed by 4 bases and J by 7 bases, leaving 7 bases between them. CDR3 residues: CASSSGSEKLFF. CDR3 DNA: TGTGCCAGCAGTTCAGGGTCTGAAAAACTGTTTTTT.

The chain links TRBV9 to TRBJ2-1; 11 bases line up with TRBD2. This CDR3 is built from 17 residues. Germline V gene sequence: CDR1 SGDLS, CDR2 YYNGEE. V was pared by 2 bases and J by 0 bases, with 4 bases of the junction left unmatched. The CDR3 nucleotides read TGTGCCAGCAGCGTGGGGACTAGCGGACTCTCCTACAATGAGCAGTTCTTC. Translating gives CASSVGTSGLSYNEQFF.